The 10 T cell receptor beta chains below come from one sample, sequenced in a study of shared clonotypes between healthy human individuals. Only in-frame clones appear in the TCRdb table, and some are missing; sequencing was by immunoSEQ multiplex PCR. The repertoire holds under 2,000,000 clones, with just under 95% as singletons. Naivety among CD8 cells was defined by CD45RO negativity and positive CCR7 selection, thereby excluding terminally differentiated effector memory CD45RA+ cells. The sequenced sample was naive CD8+ T cells sorted from blood. Receptors originate from a man aged 18 to 35 in good health.

This chain uses TRBV27 with TRBJ1-2; the D gene is possibly TRBD1 (6 bases). CDR1 is MNHEY, CDR2 SMNVEV, per germline (reference sequence). CDR3 length equals 15 residues. V shed 3 bases and J shed 4 bases, with 15 bases lying between them. The CDR3 loop is CASSLEEGVPYGYTF. As DNA, the CDR3 is TGTGCCAGCAGTTTGGAGGAGGGGGTTCCCTATGGCTACACCTTC.

The chain's CDR3 is CATKGQGDGYTF. The CDR3 DNA reads as TGTGCCACCAAGGGGCAGGGAGATGGCTACACCTTC. The V and J genes are TRBV15 and TRBJ1-2; possible D gene TRBD1, 5 bases. The V gene lost 7 bases and the J gene lost 6 bases, with 12 bases spanning the gap. The germline CDR1 and CDR2 sequences are LNHNV and YYDKDF (reference sequence). The length of the CDR3 is 12 residues.

The CDR3 coding sequence is TGTGCCAGCAGCCAGGGGCGCGGTGAGCAGTACTTC. This gives the protein CASSQGRGEQYF. This sequence joins TRBV14 and TRBJ2-7, with D possibly matching TRBD1 (5 bases). CDR1 and CDR2 from the germline V gene are SGHDN and FVKESK. Between the trimmed V and J ends, which lost 3 bases and 7 bases, there was a span of 10 bases. The CDR3 consists of 12 residues.

This clone was recorded only once. CDR3 residues: CASSLGLAGPEVEQFF. CDR3 bases: TGTGCCAGCAGCCTCGGACTAGCGGGTCCGGAGGTTGAGCAGTTCTTC. The gene calls are TRBV7-9 and TRBJ2-1; 11 nucleotides match TRBD2. The CDR3 totals 16 residues. CDR1 and CDR2 from the germline V gene are SEHNR and FQNEAQ (reference sequence). V shed 5 bases, J shed 9 bases, and the junction held 12 bases outside the gene matches.

The rearrangement joins TRBV5-6 to TRBJ1-5; a weak D match, TRBD1 (5 bases). This CDR3 comprises 13 residues. Between the trimmed V and J ends, which lost 3 bases and 7 bases, there was a span of 11 bases. Germline V gene sequence: CDR1 SGHDT, CDR2 YYEEEE. In DNA form, the CDR3 reads TGTGCCAGCAGCTCAGGGCCCATACAGCCCCAGCATTTT. Protein sequence: CASSSGPIQPQHF.

The rearrangement links TRBV6-5 to TRBJ2-1; 9 bases map to TRBD2. CDR1 is MNHEY and CDR2 is SVGAGI in the germline V gene. The V gene end was trimmed by 7 bases and the J gene end by 9 bases; junction bases not matched to a gene: 10. This CDR3 contains 14 residues. The CDR3 reads CASTLDAGGLEQFF. The CDR3, as DNA: TGTGCCAGCACCCTTGACGCGGGGGGGCTTGAGCAGTTCTTC.

This chain links TRBV27 with TRBJ2-7; TRBD2 agrees at 12 bases. CDR3 length: 15 amino acids. The germline gives CDR1 MNHEY, CDR2 SMNVEV (reference sequence). J lost 3 bases, V lost 6 bases, and 6 bases had no gene match. The DNA for the CDR3 is TGTGCCAGCAGCCTAGCGGGAGGGAGGATCTACGAGCAGTACTTC. This translates into CASSLAGGRIYEQYF.

Of note for this clone: The sample has other DNA sequences that encode this CDR3 too. The V call is TRBV27, the J call TRBJ1-1; D ambiguous. Trimming pared 6 bases from V and 4 bases from J, leaving 6 bases between. There are 11 residues in the CDR3. Per the germline V gene, CDR1 is MNHEY and CDR2 is SMNVEV (reference sequence). The DNA of the CDR3 is TGTGCCAGCAGCTGGGGCACTGAAGCTTTCTTT. This sequence encodes CASSWGTEAFF.

The chain joins TRBV6-5 to TRBJ2-3, with TRBD1 identical over 10 bases. Looked up from germline, CDR1 is MNHEY and CDR2 is SVGAGI. The CDR3 has 14 residues. J gave up 1 base and V 5 bases, and 0 bases lay outside the gene matches. The CDR3 nucleotides are TGTGCCAGCAGTGGGACAGGGGGCACAGATACGCAGTATTTT. Amino acid sequence: CASSGTGGTDTQYF.

This chain connects TRBV19 to TRBJ2-5; 11 nucleotides line up with TRBD2. Germline V lookup: CDR1 LNHDA, CDR2 SQIVND (reference sequence). The CDR3 contains 16 residues. With 6 bases clipped from V and 5 bases from J, the junction kept 11 bases outside the gene matches. CDR3: CASSTIAGGPGETQYF. DNA for the CDR3: TGTGCCAGTAGCACGATAGCGGGAGGGCCCGGGGAGACCCAGTACTTC.